This paragraph covers one T cell receptor beta chain sequence. The antigen remains undetermined. The data were produced by immunoSEQ multiplex PCR, yet TCRdb's version contains in-frame clones alone and is incomplete. The top ten clones hold 15% to 20% of a sample with about 93,000 clones, 75% to 85% of them seen once. This entry is derived from a study of PD-1 blockade in classical Hodgkin lymphoma. General study results and limits: Patients who responded completely had about the same baseline diversity as newly diagnosed patients.

Brentuximab vedotin exposure varied, and every patient relapsed after autologous stem cell transplantation. Germline V CDR1 and CDR2: SGHRS, YFSETQ. The ends were cut back, 0 bases at V and 4 bases at J, with 9 bases in the middle. This CDR3 has 14 residues. This chain links TRBV5-1 with TRBJ2-3; the D gene is possibly TRBD1 (5 bases). The material was peripheral blood mononuclear cells (PBMCs), obtained before the second cycle of nivolumab. The source of this sequence is a human donor with classical Hodgkin lymphoma. CDR3 nucleotide sequence: TGCGCCAGCAGCTTGGCAGGGCTCCCAGATACGCAGTATTTT. Residues: CASSLAGLPDTQYF.